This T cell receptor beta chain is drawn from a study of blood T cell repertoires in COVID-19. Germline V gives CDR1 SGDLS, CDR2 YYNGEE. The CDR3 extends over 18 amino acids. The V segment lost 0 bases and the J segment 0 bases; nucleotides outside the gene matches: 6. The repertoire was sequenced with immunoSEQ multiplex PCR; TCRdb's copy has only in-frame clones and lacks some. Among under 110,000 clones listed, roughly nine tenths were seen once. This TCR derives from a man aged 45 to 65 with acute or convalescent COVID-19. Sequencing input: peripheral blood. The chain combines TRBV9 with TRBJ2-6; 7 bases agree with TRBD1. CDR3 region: CASSVASGTVSGANVLTF. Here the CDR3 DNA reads TGTGCCAGCAGCGTAGCATCGGGGACAGTCTCTGGGGCCAACGTCCTGACTTTC.